Presented here are 15 T cell receptor beta chains from one specimen sequenced in a study of shared clonotypes between healthy human individuals. Here immunoSEQ multiplex PCR was the method, and the copy in TCRdb shows in-frame clones only, minus some. The sample yields approximately 2.5 million clones, under 95% seen once. Sequencing was performed on naive CD4+ T cells from PBMCs. Subset meaning: CD45RA+ positively selected. The receptor set was obtained from a young man in good health. Some clones in this sample may be carry-over from other donors' samples.

The chain uses TRBV6-5 and TRBJ1-1; no firm D call. The germline V and J ends were trimmed by 6 bases and 5 bases, with 19 bases remaining between them. The CDR3 length is 15 residues. Germline V CDR1 and CDR2: MNHEY, SVGAGI. This chain's CDR3 is CASSPRAIERTEAFF. The CDR3 DNA reads TGTGCCAGCAGCCCCCGAGCGATCGAGAGGACTGAAGCTTTCTTT.

The chain links TRBV28 to TRBJ2-1; tentative D call: TRBD1 (6 bases). CDR1 and CDR2 (germline): MDHEN, SYDVKM. The germline V and J ends were trimmed by 11 bases and 1 base, with 12 bases remaining between them. There are 13 residues in the CDR3. In nucleotides, the CDR3 is TGTGCCGGCGGTAGGGGGTCCTACAATGAGCAGTTCTTC. This sequence encodes CAGGRGSYNEQFF. Drawing the rest from reference TRBV28 and TRBJ2-1, the complete variable domain is DVKVTQSSRYLVKRTGEKVFLECVQDMDHENMFWYRQDPGLGLRLIYFSYDVKMKEKGDIPEGYSVSREKKERFSLILESASTNQTSMYLCAGGRGSYNEQFFGPGTRLTVL.

J is TRBJ2-7 and V is TRBV11-2; D perhaps matches TRBD2 (6 bases). V was cut by 3 bases and J by 6 bases, with 6 bases left in between. There are 11 residues in the CDR3. CDR1 is SGHAT, CDR2 FQNNGV, per germline. CDR3 amino acids: CASSFGGEQYF. CDR3 bases: TGTGCCAGCAGCTTCGGGGGCGAGCAGTACTTC.

This clone appeared a single time. This sequence joins TRBV5-6 and TRBJ1-2, with 7 positions matching TRBD1. CDR3 length equals 14 residues. The V and J ends lost 0 bases and 4 bases, in that order; junction bases with no gene match: 3. Germline CDR1 SGHDT, CDR2 YYEEEE. This CDR3 reads CASSLANRGYGYTF. The CDR3 DNA sequence: TGTGCCAGCAGCTTGGCCAACAGGGGCTATGGCTACACCTTC.

This chain connects TRBV5-4 to TRBJ2-1, with 11 bases matching TRBD2. J gave up 2 bases and V 5 bases, and 6 bases lay outside the gene matches. Per germline, CDR1 SGHNT and CDR2 YYREEE (reference sequence). The CDR3 sequence is 16 residues long. The CDR3 loop is CASSRGLAETYNEQFF. DNA for the CDR3: TGTGCCAGCAGTCGGGGACTAGCGGAAACCTACAATGAGCAGTTCTTC. The full variable domain, completed using reference TRBV5-4 and TRBJ2-1, is ETGVTQSPTHLIKTRGQQVTLRCSSQSGHNTVSWYQQALGQGPQFIFQYYREEENGRGNFPPRFSGLQFPNYSSELNVNALELDDSALYLCASSRGLAETYNEQFFGPGTRLTVL.

The chain joins TRBV6-5 to TRBJ1-5; 8 nucleotides line up with TRBD1. The J segment lost 7 bases and the V segment lost 4 bases, leaving 3 bases of the junction unmatched. Germline V gene lookup returns CDR1 MNHEY and CDR2 SVGAGI. This CDR3 is 13 amino acids long. CDR3 sequence (DNA): TGTGCCAGCAGTTCGGACAGGGCCCAGCCCCAGCATTTT. Translated, it gives CASSSDRAQPQHF.

The J gene is TRBJ2-1, the V gene TRBV5-1; possibly TRBD2 for D (6 bases). The CDR3 runs to 15 residues. Germline CDR1 is SGHRS and CDR2 is YFSETQ. V was pared by 7 bases and J by 8 bases, with 22 bases between. The CDR3 region is CASSRRDTVGDEQFF. The CDR3, as DNA: TGCGCCAGCTCCCGGCGGGATACGGTGGGGGATGAGCAGTTCTTC.

With regard to this clone: The same CDR3 is also encoded by other DNA sequences in this sample. Written as DNA, the CDR3 is TGTGCCAGCAGCTTTGGCAGGGTTAACTATGGCTACACCTTC. It is translated as CASSFGRVNYGYTF. The chain recombines TRBV5-4 with TRBJ1-2, with D perhaps TRBD1 (5 bases). V was shortened by 2 bases and J by 1 base, with 9 bases between the two germline ends. Germline lookup yields CDR1 SGHNT and CDR2 YYREEE (reference sequence). CDR3 length: 14 residues.

The chain couples TRBV7-2 to TRBJ2-2; TRBD2 aligns across 8 bases. The CDR3 loop spans 16 amino acids. V dropped 5 bases and J dropped 2; count of bases not matched to a gene: 7. Germline V lookup: CDR1 SGHTA, CDR2 FQGNSA. Here the CDR3 reads CASSLRSGINTGELFF. Written as DNA, the CDR3 is TGTGCCAGCAGCCTCCGTAGCGGGATTAACACCGGGGAGCTGTTTTTT.

This rearrangement joins TRBV18 to TRBJ2-1, with D unresolved. CDR1 and CDR2 from the germline V gene are KGHSH and LQKENI. The V end was cut by 3 bases, the J end by 0 bases, with 9 bases between. The CDR3 has 15 amino acids. The CDR3 is CASSPSRSSYNEQFF. The CDR3 DNA is TGTGCCAGCTCACCGTCTCGGAGCTCCTACAATGAGCAGTTCTTC.

The CDR3 is CASSSSGTNYGYTF. The CDR3 DNA reads TGCGCCAGCAGCTCATCCGGGACGAACTATGGCTACACCTTC. The gene calls are TRBV5-1 and TRBJ1-2; possible D gene TRBD1, 5 bases. CDR1 SGHRS and CDR2 YFSETQ come from the germline V gene. V was shortened by 3 bases and J by 2 bases, with 11 bases between the two germline ends. The CDR3 spans 14 residues.

The chain joins TRBV9 to TRBJ1-2, with 7 bases matching TRBD1. Looked up from germline, CDR1 is SGDLS and CDR2 is YYNGEE. The CDR3 sequence is 15 residues long. Unmatched junction bases numbered 10, after V lost 4 bases and J lost 4 bases. The CDR3 DNA reads TGTGCCAGCAGCAACCCAGGGGGACTTGTCTATGGCTACACCTTC. Its protein is CASSNPGGLVYGYTF. The full variable domain, rest sourced from reference TRBV9 and TRBJ1-2, is DSGVTQTPKHLITATGQRVTLRCSPRSGDLSVYWYQQSLDQGLQFLIQYYNGEERAKGNILERFSAQQFPDLHSELNLSSLELGDSALYFCASSNPGGLVYGYTFGSGTRLTVV.

This chain connects TRBV7-2 to TRBJ1-3; the D is unclear. The CDR3 loop spans 14 amino acids. The ends were cut back, 1 base at V and 0 bases at J, with 4 bases in the middle. Germline CDR1 is SGHTA and CDR2 is FQGNSA. CDR3 amino acids: CASSLELSGNTIYF. DNA for the CDR3: TGTGCCAGCAGCTTAGAGCTCTCTGGAAACACCATATATTTT.

V usage is TRBV7-3 and J usage is TRBJ2-5, with a weak D call TRBD1 (5 bases). Germline V gene lookup returns CDR1 SGHTA and CDR2 FQGTGA. The CDR3 totals 14 residues. The ends were cut back, 5 bases at V and 3 bases at J, with 13 bases in the middle. The CDR3 loop reads CASSPLGVEETQYF. The CDR3 DNA reads as TGTGCCAGCAGCCCCCTAGGGGTAGAAGAGACCCAGTACTTC. The whole variable domain, filled in from reference TRBV7-3 and TRBJ2-5, reads GAGVSQTPSNKVTEKGKYVELRCDPISGHTALYWYRQSLGQGPEFLIYFQGTGAADDSGLPNDRFFAVRPEGSVSTLKIQRTERGDSAVYLCASSPLGVEETQYFGPGTRLLVL.

V is TRBV7-2 and J is TRBJ1-5; D gene ambiguous. With 0 bases removed from V and 6 bases from J, the gap between germline ends came to 6 bases. There are 13 residues in the CDR3. From germline, CDR1 is SGHTA and CDR2 FQGNSA. The CDR3 DNA sequence: TGTGCCAGCAGCTTAGCCCAGGCTCAGCCCCAGCATTTT. Its translation is CASSLAQAQPQHF. The whole variable domain, filled in from reference TRBV7-2 and TRBJ1-5, reads GAGVSQSPSNKVTEKGKDVELRCDPISGHTALYWYRQSLGQGLEFLIYFQGNSAPDKSGLPSDRFSAERTGGSVSTLTIQRTQQEDSAVYLCASSLAQAQPQHFGDGTRLSIL.